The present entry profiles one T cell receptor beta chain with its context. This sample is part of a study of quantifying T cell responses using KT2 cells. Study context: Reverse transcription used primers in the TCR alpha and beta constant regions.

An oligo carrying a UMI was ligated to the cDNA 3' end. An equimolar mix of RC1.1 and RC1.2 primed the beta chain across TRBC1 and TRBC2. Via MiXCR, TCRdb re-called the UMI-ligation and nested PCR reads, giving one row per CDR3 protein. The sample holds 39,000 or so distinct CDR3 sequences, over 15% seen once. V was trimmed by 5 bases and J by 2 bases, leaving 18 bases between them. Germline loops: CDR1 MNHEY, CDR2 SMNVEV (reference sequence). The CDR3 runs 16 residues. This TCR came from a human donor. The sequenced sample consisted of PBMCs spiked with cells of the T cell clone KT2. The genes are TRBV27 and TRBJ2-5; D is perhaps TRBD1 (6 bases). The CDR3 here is CASSPLGTGPQETQYF. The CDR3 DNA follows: TGTGCCAGCAGTCCCCTCGGAACAGGGCCTCAAGAGACCCAGTACTTC.